This paragraph covers one T cell receptor beta chain sequence. The sample is drawn from a study of T cell changes during pregnancy in multiple sclerosis. Germline V CDR1 and CDR2: MNHEY, SMNVEV (reference sequence). The CDR3 length is 18 residues. V lost 4 bases and J lost 6; bases outside the gene matches: 12. Profiled with immunoSEQ multiplex PCR; TCRdb holds only in-frame clones, not every one. The sample comprises 30,000 to 40,000 clones, roughly 87% of which are singletons, and 0.7% to 0.8% rests with the top ten. The gene calls are TRBV27 and TRBJ2-7; TRBD2 matches 16 bases. This TCR came from a female donor in good health, enrolled as a control in a pregnancy study. The material sequenced was CD4+ T cells from peripheral blood mononuclear cells, taken after pregnancy. CDR3 sequence (DNA): TGTGCCAGCAGTTCTGGGACTAGCGGGAGGGTCCCTACGGGCGAGCAGTACTTC. Translated, it gives CASSSGTSGRVPTGEQYF.